This T cell receptor (beta chain) was found in a study of shared clonotypes between healthy human individuals. Some clones are missing from TCRdb's copy, which holds only in-frame ones; the method was immunoSEQ multiplex PCR. Counted here are hundreds of thousands of clones, roughly 73% occurring once; the ten biggest clones make up around 2%. V lost 2 bases and J lost 5; bases outside the gene matches: 4. The CDR3 length is 14 residues. Germline lookup yields CDR1 MNHNY and CDR2 SVGAGI (reference sequence). The sample comprised memory CD4+ T cells sorted from blood. Subset: CD45RA-negative fraction. The genes are TRBV6-6 and TRBJ2-3; TRBD2 matches 7 bases. The clonotype was recovered from a woman under 40 in good health. DNA of the CDR3: TGTGCCAGCAGTTACGCGGGGGACCGAGATACGCAGTATTTT. Protein product: CASSYAGDRDTQYF.